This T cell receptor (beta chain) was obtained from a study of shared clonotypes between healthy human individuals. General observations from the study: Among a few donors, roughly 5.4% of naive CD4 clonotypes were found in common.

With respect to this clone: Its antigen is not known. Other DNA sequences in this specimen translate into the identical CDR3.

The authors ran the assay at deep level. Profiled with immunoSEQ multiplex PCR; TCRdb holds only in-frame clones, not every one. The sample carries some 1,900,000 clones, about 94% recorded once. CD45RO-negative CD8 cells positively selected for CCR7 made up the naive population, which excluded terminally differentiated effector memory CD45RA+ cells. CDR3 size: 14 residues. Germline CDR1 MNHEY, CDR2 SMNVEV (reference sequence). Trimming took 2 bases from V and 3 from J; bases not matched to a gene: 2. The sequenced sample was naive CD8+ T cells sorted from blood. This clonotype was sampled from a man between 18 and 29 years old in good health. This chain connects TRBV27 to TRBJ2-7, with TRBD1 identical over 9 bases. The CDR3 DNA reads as TGTGCCAGCAGTTTAGGGACAGGGATCTACGAGCAGTACTTC. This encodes CASSLGTGIYEQYF.